Below are 10 T cell receptor beta chains sequenced from a single sample in a study of cytomegalovirus exposure and HLA in healthy donors. The assay was immunoSEQ multiplex PCR, and TCRdb's table has in-frame clones only and misses some. The data hold roughly 150,000 clones, with over 85% observed a single time. Sequenced material: PBMCs. Source of these receptors: a woman aged 18-29 years in good health and CMV-seropositive.

V is TRBV14 and J is TRBJ2-1; 7 bases align to TRBD2. The CDR3 loop spans 17 amino acids. J lost 4 bases, V lost 2 bases, and 11 bases had no gene match. The germline V gene encodes CDR1 SGHDN and CDR2 FVKESK. The CDR3 protein is CASSQLKGTTVYNEQFF. In DNA form, the CDR3 reads TGTGCCAGCAGCCAACTCAAAGGGACTACTGTATACAATGAGCAGTTCTTC.

This chain uses TRBV29-1 with TRBJ2-3; no definite D call. This CDR3 has 12 residues. CDR1 is SQVTM, CDR2 ANQGSEA, per germline. V gave up 1 base and J gave up 6 bases, with 8 bases separating them. Here the CDR3 reads CSVEVLVDTQYF. The CDR3 bases are TGCAGCGTTGAAGTCCTTGTGGATACGCAGTATTTT.

The chain uses TRBV27 and TRBJ2-7; 11 bases are a match to TRBD2. The germline gives CDR1 MNHEY, CDR2 SMNVEV (reference sequence). Trimming cost V 7 bases and J 3 bases; bases outside gene matches: 5. The CDR3 loop spans 14 amino acids. The CDR3 loop reads CASKPGLAVYEQYF. In nucleotides, the CDR3 is TGTGCCAGCAAACCGGGACTAGCGGTCTACGAGCAGTACTTC.

This clone appeared a few times. This sequence joins TRBV21-1 and TRBJ1-2; the DNA was not used to check the table's D call, TRBD1. TRBV21-1 is described as a pseudogene. CDR3 size: 17 residues. The CDR3 DNA follows: TGTGCCAGCAGCAAAACCTGGGACAGGGCGAATAACTATGGCTACACCTTC. Protein: CASSKTWDRANNYGYTF.

The V call is TRBV7-3, the J call TRBJ2-3; 11 bases map to TRBD2. Germline CDR1 SGHTA, CDR2 FQGTGA. Trimming cost V 5 bases and J 1 base; bases outside gene matches: 5. CDR3 size: 16 residues. CDR3 amino acids: CASSPSLAGGTDTQYF. CDR3 nucleotide sequence: TGTGCCAGCAGCCCATCACTAGCGGGGGGCACAGATACGCAGTATTTT.

V gene TRBV9 combines with J gene TRBJ1-2; D not certain. CDR1 and CDR2 from the germline V gene are SGDLS and YYNGEE. CDR3 length equals 15 residues. Deletions cut 0 bases from V and 2 bases from J, with 11 bases between. The CDR3 protein is CASSVGPQMNYGYTF. The DNA for the CDR3 is TGTGCCAGCAGCGTAGGCCCCCAGATGAACTATGGCTACACCTTC.

The V and J genes are TRBV30 and TRBJ2-7, with 11 bases identical to TRBD2. The CDR3 covers 15 residues. Germline CDR1 GTSNPN, CDR2 SVGIG (reference sequence). The junction had 10 bases not matched to a gene; V was cut back by 4 bases and J by 5 bases. CDR3 in DNA: TGTGCCTGGAATATAGCGGGAGGGCGCGCCGACGAGCAGTACTTC. As protein: CAWNIAGGRADEQYF.

This sequence joins TRBV7-8 and TRBJ2-3; TRBD1 matches at 9 bases. Germline V CDR1 and CDR2: SGHVS, FQNEAQ. The CDR3 loop spans 16 amino acids. Trimming cost V 2 bases and J 0 bases; bases outside gene matches: 3. As DNA, the CDR3 is TGTGCCAGCAGCTTAAGACAGGGGGGGAGCACAGATACGCAGTATTTT. It specifies CASSLRQGGSTDTQYF.

The chain joins TRBV5-6 to TRBJ2-2; 11 bases map to TRBD2. Germline CDR1 reads SGHDT; CDR2 reads YYEEEE. This CDR3 has 15 residues. The J segment lost 6 bases and the V segment lost 2 bases, leaving 3 bases of the junction unmatched. CDR3 DNA sequence: TGTGCCAGCAGCTTACTAGCGGGAGTGGCCGGGGAGCTGTTTTTT. It yields the protein CASSLLAGVAGELFF.

The CDR3 protein is CAIKTGGHTGELFF. The CDR3 DNA follows: TGCGCCATAAAGACAGGGGGCCACACCGGGGAGCTGTTTTTT. The genes are TRBV5-1 and TRBJ2-2; 10 bases match TRBD1. Per germline, CDR1 SGHRS and CDR2 YFSETQ. Germline trimming cut 9 bases from V and 3 bases from J; bases unmatched to any gene: 5. This CDR3 is built from 14 residues. The complete variable domain, with remaining parts taken from reference TRBV5-1 and TRBJ2-2, reads KAGVTQTPRYLIKTRGQQVTLSCSPISGHRSVSWYQQTPGQGLQFLFEYFSETQRNKGNFPGRFSGRQFSNSRSEMNVSTLELGDSALYLCAIKTGGHTGELFFGEGSRLTVL.